These T cell receptor beta chains were read from a single sample in a study of a mutant IDH1 vaccine in newly diagnosed glioma. The antigens of these receptors remain unknown. TCRdb's copy holds only in-frame clones and misses some; the assay was immunoSEQ multiplex PCR. Of tens of thousands of clones in the sample, roughly four fifths were seen once. The specimen was PBMCs, collected from a glioma patient whose treatment included an IDH1 peptide vaccine. These receptors were taken from a man between 40 and 49 years old with glioma. The CDR3 runs from the conserved cysteine through the conserved F or W. Each record gives: V gene, CDR3 length, CDR3 protein.

TRBV10-3,14,CAISEYTGGETQYF
TRBV6-1,13,CASSDLSYNEQFF
TRBV6-5,13,CASSYGIAYEQYF
TRBV7-2,15,CASSFFPSSYNEQFF
TRBV5-1,14,CASSAPTGTDTQYF
TRBV30,12,CAWSPGGYEAFF
TRBV7-7,16,CASSLTGGSNTGELFF
TRBV7-9,16,CASSDRPGGWPDTQYF
TRBV11-3,16,CASSLGTSTSYNEQFF
TRBV5-6,16,CASSLAVTRVGNEQFF
TRBV10-3,13,CAISRTGSTEAFF
TRBV10-1,16,CASSELSSTEDYGYTF
TRBV11-3,14,CASSLSQGSYEQYF
TRBV19,17,CASRATGTGAEKREQYF
TRBV6-5,13,CASSSEEHQPQHF
TRBV7-2,15,CASSVSRAFSYEQYF
TRBV6-6,15,CASSPRLAGRYTQYF
TRBV5-1,14,CASSLRTETGELFF
TRBV9,13,CASSGTSSNEQFF
TRBV5-4,17,CASSAPTSGRAPETQYF
TRBV7-9,14,CASSLSSSNQPQHF
TRBV7-2,15,CASSLAVTNTDTQYF
TRBV28,17,CAISSQTGHTNYYEQYF
TRBV18,14,CASSPSPTSYEQYF
TRBV6-1,13,CASSRSSNYEQYF
TRBV30,12,CAWSTAPNTQYF